Below, 15 T cell receptor beta chains from the same sample are listed, as sequenced in a study of T cell responses to AZD1222 COVID-19 vaccine. Profiling relied on immunoSEQ multiplex PCR, and the TCRdb table lists in-frame clones only, not all of them. The table lists 120,000 or so clones, approximately 94% of them singletons, with 2.9% in the top ten. The sequenced sample was peripheral blood, obtained 28 days after the second AZD1222 dose. These TCRs come from an adult who received the AZD1222 COVID-19 vaccine.

V usage is TRBV15 and J usage is TRBJ2-7; D is unclear. The CDR3 sequence is 14 residues long. The germline CDR1 and CDR2 sequences are LNHNV and YYDKDF (reference sequence). Between the trimmed V and J ends, which lost 1 base and 7 bases, there was a span of 14 bases. The DNA for the CDR3 is TGTGCCACCAGCAGAGGACCCATCCCGGAGGAGCAGTACTTC. Translation: CATSRGPIPEEQYF.

The chain has TRBV7-8 and TRBJ1-1, with D perhaps TRBD1 (6 bases). The CDR3 totals 15 residues. Trimming stripped 5 bases from V and 4 bases from J, with 17 bases between. The V gene's germline CDR1 is SGHVS and CDR2 FQNEAQ. Here the CDR3 reads CASSLNFGQPTEAFF. The CDR3 DNA sequence: TGTGCCAGCAGCCTGAACTTTGGACAGCCCACTGAAGCTTTCTTT. Full variable domain (remainder filled in from reference TRBV7-8 and TRBJ1-1): GAGVSQSPRYKVAKRGQDVALRCDPISGHVSLFWYQQALGQGPEFLTYFQNEAQLDKSGLPSDRFFAERPEGSVSTLKIQRTQQEDSAVYLCASSLNFGQPTEAFFGQGTRLTVV.

The chain recombines TRBV5-6 with TRBJ1-2, with D tentatively TRBD1 (5 bases). Germline V CDR1 and CDR2: SGHDT, YYEEEE. V dropped 2 bases and J dropped 6 bases, with 14 bases sitting between them. The CDR3 extends over 14 amino acids. CDR3 sequence: CASSFRQLHDGYTF. Here the CDR3 DNA reads TGTGCCAGCAGCTTTCGACAGCTTCATGATGGCTACACCTTC.

This chain joins TRBV6-5 and TRBJ1-2, with D tentatively TRBD1 (5 bases). The CDR3 contains 13 residues. CDR1 is MNHEY, CDR2 SVGAGI, per germline. With 5 bases removed from V and 2 bases from J, the gap between germline ends came to 9 bases. In DNA, the CDR3 is TGTGCCAGCAGTCGACAGAACAACTATGGCTACACCTTC. It codes for CASSRQNNYGYTF.

This chain joins TRBV7-9 and TRBJ1-3; no clear D. This CDR3 comprises 15 residues. Trimming cost V 1 base and J 0 bases, with 7 bases left between them. Germline assignment: CDR1 SEHNR and CDR2 FQNEAQ (reference sequence). The CDR3 DNA reads TGTGCCAGCAGCTTAGAACTGACCTCTGGAAACACCATATATTTT. It encodes CASSLELTSGNTIYF.

The DNA for the CDR3 is TGCGCCAGCAGCCAAGAAACGGAAAAACTGTTTTTT. It yields the protein CASSQETEKLFF. The chain recombines TRBV4-1 with TRBJ1-4; no reliable D call. Germline values: CDR1 MGHRA, CDR2 YSYEKL. Trimming removed 0 bases from V and 8 bases from J, with 4 bases in between. The CDR3 consists of 12 residues.

The genes are TRBV3-1 (or the pseudogene TRBV3-2) and TRBJ1-4; no reliable D call. This CDR3 region has 15 residues. CDR1 is LGHDT, CDR2 YNNKEL, per germline (reference sequence). V was trimmed by 2 bases and J by 6 bases, leaving 13 bases between them. The CDR3 DNA is TGTGCCAGCAGCCAAAACCGGTGGGTGGATGAAAAACTGTTTTTT. The encoded protein is CASSQNRWVDEKLFF.

The rearrangement uses TRBV3-1 (or the pseudogene TRBV3-2) and TRBJ1-1; D is perhaps TRBD1 (5 bases). Germline CDR1 LGHDT, CDR2 YNNKEL (reference sequence). Trimming shortened V by 4 bases and J by 8 bases, and 26 bases separated the two germline ends. The length of the CDR3 is 17 residues. In DNA, the CDR3 is TGTGCCAGCAGCCGAAACGATCCGCCGGGGGGGAGGATCGAAGCTTTCTTT. Its translation: CASSRNDPPGGRIEAFF.

The rearrangement links TRBV13 to TRBJ2-2, with D perhaps TRBD1 (6 bases). Between the trimmed V and J ends, which lost 5 bases and 7 bases, there was a span of 8 bases. Germline CDR1 PRHDT, CDR2 FYEKMQ (reference sequence). This CDR3 is 12 amino acids long. CDR3 sequence (DNA): TGTGCCAGCAGCCACAGGGTCGGGGAGCTGTTTTTT. Amino acids: CASSHRVGELFF.

The V call is TRBV6-4, the J call TRBJ2-1; the match to TRBD1 covers 7 bases. CDR3 length: 14 amino acids. The trim removed 3 bases at V and 9 bases at J, leaving 8 bases unmatched. Germline CDR1 and CDR2: MRHNA and SNTAGT. CDR3 sequence: CASSEARDSSEQFF. In DNA, the CDR3 is TGTGCCAGCAGTGAGGCCCGGGACAGCTCTGAGCAGTTCTTC.

This chain joins TRBV2 and TRBJ2-2, with 7 bases that match TRBD1. V lost 7 bases, J lost 2 bases, and 10 bases stayed unmatched. Germline V lookup: CDR1 SNHLY, CDR2 FYNNEI. CDR3 size: 16 residues. The CDR3 bases are TGTGCCAGCACCCTGACAGGGTTGAGTAACACCGGGGAGCTGTTTTTT. Its protein is CASTLTGLSNTGELFF. Based on the CDR3 plus reference TRBV2 and TRBJ2-2, the full variable domain is EPEVTQTPSHQVTQMGQEVILRCVPISNHLYFYWYRQILGQKVEFLVSFYNNEISEKSEIFDDQFSVERPDGSNFTLKIRSTKLEDSAMYFCASTLTGLSNTGELFFGEGSRLTVL.

The chain has TRBV20-1 and TRBJ1-2; D gene ambiguous. Per germline, CDR1 DFQATT and CDR2 SNEGSKA (reference sequence). This CDR3 comprises 13 residues. V shed 3 bases and J shed 4 bases, with 12 bases lying between them. The CDR3 loop reads CSASLSGSYGYTF. CDR3 nucleotides: TGCAGTGCTAGTCTGTCTGGTTCCTATGGCTACACCTTC.

This clone was counted a single time. This sequence joins TRBV18 and TRBJ2-1; 10 bases are a match to TRBD2. The CDR3 spans 15 residues. Germline V gene sequence: CDR1 KGHSH, CDR2 LQKENI. After removal of 6 bases from V and 4 bases from J, the junction contained 6 bases not matched to a gene. This chain's CDR3 is CASSDLAGEYNEQFF. In DNA form, the CDR3 reads TGTGCCAGCTCGGACCTAGCGGGAGAGTACAATGAGCAGTTCTTC. Based on the CDR3 plus reference TRBV18 and TRBJ2-1, the full variable domain is NAGVMQNPRHLVRRRGQEARLRCSPMKGHSHVYWYRQLPEEGLKFMVYLQKENIIDESGMPKERFSAEFPKEGPSILRIQQVVRGDSAAYFCASSDLAGEYNEQFFGPGTRLTVL.

The count of this clone is one. V and J are TRBV6-2 or TRBV6-3 and TRBJ1-2, with D tentatively TRBD1 (6 bases). Germline CDR1 is MNHEY and CDR2 is SVGEGT. Trimming removed 6 bases from V and 2 bases from J, with 10 bases in between. The CDR3 is 13 amino acids. CDR3 region: CASSPGQNYGYTF. The DNA for the CDR3 is TGTGCCAGCAGCCCGGGACAAAACTATGGCTACACCTTC.

The V call is TRBV6-5, the J call TRBJ1-2; TRBD1 matches at 9 bases. With 0 bases clipped from V and 7 bases from J, the junction kept 6 bases outside the gene matches. This CDR3 comprises 15 residues. Germline V gene data show CDR1 as MNHEY and CDR2 as SVGAGI. CDR3 amino acids: CASSYSNRGRGGYTF. For the CDR3, the DNA is TGTGCCAGCAGTTACTCTAACAGGGGGCGCGGTGGCTACACCTTC.